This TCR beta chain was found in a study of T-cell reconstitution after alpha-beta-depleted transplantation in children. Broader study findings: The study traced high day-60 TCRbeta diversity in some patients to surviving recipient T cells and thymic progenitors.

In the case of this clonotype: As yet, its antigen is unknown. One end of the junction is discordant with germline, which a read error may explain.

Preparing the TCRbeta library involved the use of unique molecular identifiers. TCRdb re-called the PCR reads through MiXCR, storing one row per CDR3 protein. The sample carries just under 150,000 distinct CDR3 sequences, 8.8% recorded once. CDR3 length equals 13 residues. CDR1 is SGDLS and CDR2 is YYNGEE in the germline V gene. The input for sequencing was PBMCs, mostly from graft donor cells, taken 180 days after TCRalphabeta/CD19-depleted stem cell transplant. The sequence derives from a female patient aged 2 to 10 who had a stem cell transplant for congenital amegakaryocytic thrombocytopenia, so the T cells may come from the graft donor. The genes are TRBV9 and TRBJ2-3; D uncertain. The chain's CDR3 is CSSSTSSRDTQYF. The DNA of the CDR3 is TGTTCCAGCAGCACGAGTAGTAGAGATACGCAGTATTTT.